One T cell receptor (beta chain) is described in this entry. Its antigen is not identified. The assay was run at deep level. Measured with immunoSEQ multiplex PCR; TCRdb has only the in-frame clones, and not every one. The table shows about 2.1 million clones, with approximately 92% occurring only once. This sample is part of a study of shared clonotypes between healthy human individuals. The study's findings and limits: Non-shared clonotypes displayed generation probabilities falling below those of clonotypes present in all four donors.

Naive CD8 cells, CD45RO-negative and positively selected for CCR7, excluded terminally differentiated effector memory CD45RA+ cells. The donors were adults (healthy and HIV-negative) with no recent acute infections or vaccinations. Everyone who donated was a Caucasian adult who lived in Nashville, Tennessee. The sequencing sample was made of naive CD8+ T cells from PBMCs. The receptor was isolated from a man in his late teens or twenties in good health. Some clones in this sample may be carry-over from other donors' samples.

This CDR3 reads CASTRGAQPQHF. CDR3 bases: TGTGCCAGCACCCGGGGCGCCCAGCCCCAGCATTTT. The rearrangement uses TRBV28 and TRBJ1-5; D is perhaps TRBD1 (5 bases). Deletions cut 7 bases from V and 7 bases from J, with 11 bases between. Germline V gives CDR1 MDHEN, CDR2 SYDVKM. This CDR3 spans 12 amino acids.